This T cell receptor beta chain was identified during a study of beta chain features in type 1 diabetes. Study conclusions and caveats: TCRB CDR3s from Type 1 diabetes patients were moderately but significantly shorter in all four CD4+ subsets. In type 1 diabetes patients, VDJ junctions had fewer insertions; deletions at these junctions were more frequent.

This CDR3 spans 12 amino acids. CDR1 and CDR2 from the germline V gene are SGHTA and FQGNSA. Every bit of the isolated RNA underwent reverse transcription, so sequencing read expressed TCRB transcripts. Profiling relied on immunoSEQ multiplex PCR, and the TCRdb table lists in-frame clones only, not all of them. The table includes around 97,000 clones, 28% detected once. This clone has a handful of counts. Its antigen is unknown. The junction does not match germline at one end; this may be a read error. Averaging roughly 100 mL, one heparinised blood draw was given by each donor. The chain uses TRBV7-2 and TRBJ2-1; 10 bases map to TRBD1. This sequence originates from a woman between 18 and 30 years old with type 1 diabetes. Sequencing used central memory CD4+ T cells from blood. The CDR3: CASSFAGTGEIF. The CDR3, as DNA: TGTGCCAGCAGCTTCGCCGGGACAGGGGAAATCTTC.